Listed here are 9 T cell receptor beta chains from one sample, sequenced in a study of blood T cells in healthy people across ages. The second PCR ran roughly 6 to 11 cycles with a sample-barcoded 5' primer and J-beta primers. MiXCR, applied by TCRdb to the 5' RACE reads, yields one record per CDR3 protein. The repertoire holds approximately 1,000,000 distinct CDR3 sequences, with roughly two fifths as singletons. Sequences were obtained from blood. Every receptor here comes from a man between 18 and 35 years old in good health.

This clonotype was counted between two and nine times. The rearrangement links TRBV3-1 to TRBJ2-1, with D maybe TRBD1 (5 bases). Trimming cost V 0 bases and J 5 bases, with 11 bases left between them. In germline, CDR1 is LGHDT, CDR2 YNNKEL (reference sequence). This CDR3 spans 15 amino acids. CDR3 nucleotide sequence: TGTGCCAGCAGCCAAGATGTTCTCAGGGACAATGAGCAGTTCTTC. This codes for CASSQDVLRDNEQFF.

This chain uses TRBV4-1 with TRBJ2-3, with D unclear. V was shortened by 1 base and J by 2 bases, with 13 bases between the two germline ends. The CDR3 consists of 16 residues. Germline CDR1 is MGHRA and CDR2 is YSYEKL. The CDR3 reads CASSQATELFTDTQYF. The CDR3 coding sequence is TGCGCCAGCAGCCAAGCGACGGAGTTATTCACAGATACGCAGTATTTT.

This clonotype was counted a few times. This chain uses TRBV20-1 with TRBJ2-1, with TRBD2 identical over 10 bases. Germline V gene lookup returns CDR1 DFQATT and CDR2 SNEGSKA (reference sequence). This CDR3 spans 19 amino acids. V shed 0 bases, J shed 2 bases, and the junction held 13 bases outside the gene matches. CDR3 sequence reads: CSARDRGSGGTATYNEQFF. As DNA, the CDR3 is TGCAGTGCTAGAGATCGGGGTAGCGGGGGGACAGCGACCTACAATGAGCAGTTCTTC.

The chain joins TRBV20-1 to TRBJ1-4; 7 bases agree with TRBD1. The CDR3 runs to 14 residues. CDR1 DFQATT and CDR2 SNEGSKA come from the germline V gene (reference sequence). V shed 1 base and J 7 bases; nucleotides not matched to a gene: 6. The CDR3 loop is CSARAEGALEKLFF. In nucleotides, the CDR3 is TGCAGTGCTAGAGCAGAGGGGGCACTTGAAAAACTGTTTTTT.

The gene calls are TRBV5-5 and TRBJ2-7, with D possibly being TRBD2 (6 bases). Deletions cut 0 bases from V and 2 bases from J, with 12 bases between. The CDR3 is made up of 15 amino acids. Germline-derived CDR1 and CDR2 are SGHKS and YYEKEE (reference sequence). CDR3 DNA sequence: TGTGCCAGCAGCTTGGGATTTGGGGGGACCTACGAGCAGTACTTC. Translation: CASSLGFGGTYEQYF.

This clonotype turned up a few times. The rearrangement uses TRBV7-2 and TRBJ2-6; D is unclear. The V gene lost 2 bases and the J gene lost 0 bases, with 17 bases spanning the gap. Germline V gives CDR1 SGHTA, CDR2 FQGNSA. The CDR3 loop spans 19 amino acids. CDR3 nucleotides: TGTGCCAGCAGCTTAATCGGCACTTGGCAGATCTCTGGGGCCAACGTCCTGACTTTC. This gives the protein CASSLIGTWQISGANVLTF.

This sequence joins TRBV6-6 and TRBJ2-5; 7 positions match TRBD1. The J call may be mistaken, given a closer DNA end match to TRBJ2-7. Germline CDR1 MNHNY, CDR2 SVGAGI (reference sequence). The CDR3 sequence is 13 residues long. The CDR3 nucleotides read TGTGCCAGCAGTCACGGACAGGCCTACGAGCAGTACTTC. Translation gives CASSHGQAYEQYF.

The chain uses TRBV4-1 and TRBJ1-4, with no clear D. CDR3 length equals 16 residues. Per the germline V gene, CDR1 is MGHRA and CDR2 is YSYEKL. V lost 5 bases and J 1 base, leaving 14 bases between the germline ends. This CDR3 reads CASSDVEQLTNEKLFF. CDR3 coding DNA: TGCGCCAGCAGCGACGTAGAACAGCTAACTAATGAAAAACTGTTTTTT.

This clonotype was counted only a few times. The rearrangement joins TRBV4-1 to TRBJ1-1, with D unclear. Germline V gene data show CDR1 as MGHRA and CDR2 as YSYEKL. Trimming took off 1 base at V and 0 bases at J, with 6 bases between the two ends. The CDR3 length is 14 residues. CDR3 nucleotide sequence: TGCGCCAGCAGCCAAGTCACCCTGAACACTGAAGCTTTCTTT. Translated: CASSQVTLNTEAFF.